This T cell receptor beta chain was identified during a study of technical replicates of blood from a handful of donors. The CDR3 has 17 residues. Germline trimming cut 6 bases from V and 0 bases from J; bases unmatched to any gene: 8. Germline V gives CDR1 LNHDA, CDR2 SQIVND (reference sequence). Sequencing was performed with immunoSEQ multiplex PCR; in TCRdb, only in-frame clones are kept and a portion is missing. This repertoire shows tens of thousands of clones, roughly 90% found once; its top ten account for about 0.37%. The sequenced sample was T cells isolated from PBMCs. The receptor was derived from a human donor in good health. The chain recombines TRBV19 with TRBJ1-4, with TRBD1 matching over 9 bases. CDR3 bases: TGTGCCAGTAGGAGGGGACAGGGAGATGCAACTAATGAAAAACTGTTTTTT. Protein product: CASRRGQGDATNEKLFF.